Below, 22 T cell receptor beta chains from the same sample are listed, as sequenced in a study of early T cells in non-severe SARS-CoV-2 infection. MiXCR, applied by TCRdb to the 5' RACE reads, yields one record per CDR3 protein. The table lists 53,000 or so distinct CDR3 sequences, around 12% of them singletons. Sequencing was performed on whole blood, taken at baseline. The receptors here all came from an adult who was a healthcare worker with PCR-confirmed SARS-CoV-2 infection or an uninfected control (not recorded which).

Only a few counts were recorded for this clonotype. The gene calls are TRBV4-3 and TRBJ1-5; 7 bases map to TRBD1. Germline loops: CDR1 LGHNA, CDR2 YSLEER. With 2 bases clipped from V and 9 bases from J, the junction kept 10 bases outside the gene matches. The CDR3 runs 15 residues. CDR3 coding DNA: TGCGCCAGCAGCCAAACCGACAGGGCCGCAGGGCCCCAGCATTTT. It encodes CASSQTDRAAGPQHF.

This clonotype was seen ten or more times. J is TRBJ1-2 and V is TRBV20-1; possible D gene TRBD1, 6 bases. This CDR3 comprises 14 residues. The germline V and J ends were trimmed by 1 base and 5 bases, with 14 bases remaining between them. From germline, CDR1 is DFQATT and CDR2 SNEGSKA (reference sequence). CDR3: CSARGQGKGYGYTF. Here the CDR3 DNA reads TGCAGTGCTAGAGGGCAGGGGAAGGGATATGGCTACACCTTC.

This chain connects TRBV3-1 to TRBJ2-4, with unresolved D. Trimming removed 4 bases from V and 0 bases from J, with 4 bases in between. CDR3 length: 13 residues. Germline V gene lookup returns CDR1 LGHDT and CDR2 YNNKEL (reference sequence). Here the CDR3 reads CASSPLAKNIQYF. DNA of the CDR3: TGTGCCAGCAGCCCCCTAGCCAAAAACATTCAGTACTTC.

This clonotype appeared a few times. V usage is TRBV9 and J usage is TRBJ2-1; D might be TRBD2 (6 bases). V was trimmed by 4 bases and J by 2 bases, leaving 13 bases between them. Germline V gene sequence: CDR1 SGDLS, CDR2 YYNGEE. The CDR3 consists of 15 residues. The CDR3 protein is CASSPGLSAYNEQFF. Here the CDR3 DNA reads TGTGCCAGCAGCCCGGGACTTTCCGCCTACAATGAGCAGTTCTTC.

In its sample, this clonotype was seen many times. The chain links TRBV27 to TRBJ1-2; D is undetermined. Germline assignment: CDR1 MNHEY and CDR2 SMNVEV (reference sequence). Between the trimmed V and J ends, which lost 6 bases and 1 base, there was a span of 12 bases. The CDR3 runs 14 residues. The CDR3 reads CASSPAARNYGYTF. CDR3 in DNA: TGTGCCAGCAGCCCAGCGGCGCGTAACTATGGCTACACCTTC.

Here the CDR3 DNA reads TGTGCCAGCAGCTTGCGGACTAGCGGGAGCCAAGAGACCCAGTACTTC. It translates to CASSLRTSGSQETQYF. The chain recombines TRBV7-9 with TRBJ2-5; 13 bases are shared with TRBD2. The germline CDR1 and CDR2 sequences are SEHNR and FQNEAQ (reference sequence). The CDR3 is 16 residues long. Trimming at V came to 3 bases and at J to 1 base, leaving 2 bases not matched to a gene.

This clonotype was seen repeatedly, ten times or more. This chain connects TRBV19 to TRBJ2-1; 7 bases match TRBD1. V dropped 5 bases and J dropped 3; count of bases not matched to a gene: 4. CDR3 length: 14 residues. CDR1 and CDR2 from the germline V gene are LNHDA and SQIVND (reference sequence). CDR3 loop: CASSRGQLYNEQFF. CDR3 nucleotides: TGTGCCAGTAGTCGGGGACAGCTCTACAATGAGCAGTTCTTC. The full variable domain, rest sourced from reference TRBV19 and TRBJ2-1, is DGGITQSPKYLFRKEGQNVTLSCEQNLNHDAMYWYRQDPGQGLRLIYYSQIVNDFQKGDIAEGYSVSREKKESFPLTVTSAQKNPTAFYLCASSRGQLYNEQFFGPGTRLTVL.

This clonotype has at least ten counts. The chain recombines TRBV20-1 with TRBJ2-5; tentative D call: TRBD2 (5 bases). This CDR3 comprises 13 residues. Trimming stripped 2 bases from V and 2 bases from J, with 9 bases between. Germline V gene data show CDR1 as DFQATT and CDR2 as SNEGSKA (reference sequence). CDR3 DNA sequence: TGCAGTGCTAGATTCCCGGGACAAGAGACCCAGTACTTC. Its translation is CSARFPGQETQYF.

The rearrangement joins TRBV28 to TRBJ2-2; maybe TRBD1 (6 bases). Germline CDR1 is MDHEN and CDR2 is SYDVKM. This CDR3 comprises 12 residues. Trimming pared 4 bases from V and 10 bases from J, leaving 10 bases between. The CDR3 sequence: CASSSTGKELFF. The CDR3 nucleotides read TGTGCCAGCAGTTCAACAGGGAAGGAGCTGTTTTTT. Complete variable domain (other parts from reference TRBV28 and TRBJ2-2): DVKVTQSSRYLVKRTGEKVFLECVQDMDHENMFWYRQDPGLGLRLIYFSYDVKMKEKGDIPEGYSVSREKKERFSLILESASTNQTSMYLCASSSTGKELFFGEGSRLTVL.

The chain couples TRBV6-5 to TRBJ2-7, with D maybe TRBD1 (6 bases). V was trimmed by 6 bases and J by 2 bases, leaving 20 bases between them. Germline V gene lookup returns CDR1 MNHEY and CDR2 SVGAGI. This CDR3 comprises 16 residues. The CDR3 DNA sequence: TGTGCCAGCAGAATAAGGGGGACAACGAATACCTACGAGCAGTACTTC. It codes for CASRIRGTTNTYEQYF.

In its sample, this clonotype was seen a few times. CDR3 region: CASSPSQQIYEQYF. Here the CDR3 DNA reads TGTGCCAGCTCACCAAGCCAACAGATCTACGAGCAGTACTTC. V gene TRBV18 combines with J gene TRBJ2-7; D not certain. This CDR3 contains 14 residues. Germline lookup yields CDR1 KGHSH and CDR2 LQKENI. The germline V and J ends were trimmed by 2 bases and 3 bases, with 11 bases remaining between them.

There are a few counts of this clonotype. The rearrangement uses TRBV18 and TRBJ2-4; 7 bases are a match to TRBD1. CDR1 is KGHSH and CDR2 is LQKENI in the germline V gene. J gave up 1 base and V 3 bases, and 0 bases lay outside the gene matches. The CDR3 is made up of 14 amino acids. In nucleotides, the CDR3 is TGTGCCAGCTCACCGGGACAGGCCAAAAACATTCAGTACTTC. It translates to CASSPGQAKNIQYF.

This clonotype turned up a few times. The chain carries TRBV7-9 and TRBJ2-3, with 12 bases that match TRBD1. CDR1 is SEHNR, CDR2 FQNEAQ, per germline (reference sequence). With 0 bases clipped from V and 5 bases from J, the junction kept 9 bases outside the gene matches. The CDR3 extends over 18 amino acids. CDR3 coding DNA: TGTGCCAGCAGCTTAGCCAACGTCCGGGACAGGGGGCAAGATACGCAGTATTTT. It specifies CASSLANVRDRGQDTQYF.

The rearrangement links TRBV20-1 to TRBJ2-1; a weak D match, TRBD2 (6 bases). The CDR3 spans 12 residues. Germline CDR1 and CDR2: DFQATT and SNEGSKA (reference sequence). The V and J ends lost 6 bases and 2 bases respectively, with 8 bases between them. CDR3 in amino acids: CSATRAYNEQFF. The CDR3 DNA reads TGCAGTGCGACTAGGGCCTACAATGAGCAGTTCTTC.

V and J are TRBV7-2 and TRBJ2-7; D is ambiguous. Germline values: CDR1 SGHTA, CDR2 FQGNSA. The CDR3 consists of 14 residues. V was clipped by 5 bases and J by 4 bases, with 15 bases between them. CDR3 residues: CASSPRTAYYEQYF. CDR3 DNA sequence: TGTGCCAGCAGCCCCAGGACCGCCTATTACGAGCAGTACTTC.

V usage is TRBV7-2 and J usage is TRBJ2-6, with 15 bases aligning to TRBD2. Germline CDR1 SGHTA, CDR2 FQGNSA. V lost 5 bases and J lost 3; bases outside the gene matches: 5. This CDR3 has 18 residues. The DNA of the CDR3 is TGTGCCAGCAGCCGGACTAGCGGGAGGGTCTTTGGGGCCAACGTCCTGACTTTC. Its translation is CASSRTSGRVFGANVLTF.

This clonotype was observed a few times. The chain has TRBV11-2 and TRBJ1-5; the match to TRBD1 covers 7 bases. CDR1 and CDR2 from the germline V gene are SGHAT and FQNNGV. With V trimmed by 5 bases and J by 7 bases, 5 bases remained unmatched. The CDR3 is made up of 13 amino acids. The CDR3 nucleotides read TGTGCCAGCAGCATAGGACAGGACCAGCCCCAGCATTTT. This gives the protein CASSIGQDQPQHF.

This clonotype was seen more than once but under ten times. This sequence joins TRBV11-2 and TRBJ2-2; no firm D call. The CDR3 length is 14 residues. Germline V lookup: CDR1 SGHAT, CDR2 FQNNGV. V was cut by 3 bases and J by 0 bases, with 5 bases left in between. The CDR3 loop reads CASSFPANTGELFF. The CDR3 region has the DNA TGTGCCAGCAGCTTCCCCGCGAACACCGGGGAGCTGTTTTTT.

This clonotype was counted a few times. The CDR3 DNA follows: TGTGCCAGCAGTTTCACCTTTCCCGAGCAGTACTTC. As protein: CASSFTFPEQYF. The chain links TRBV28 to TRBJ2-7; D remains ambiguous. Trimming took off 3 bases at V and 6 bases at J, with 9 bases between the two ends. The germline gives CDR1 MDHEN, CDR2 SYDVKM. The CDR3 loop spans 12 amino acids.

This clonotype is labeled as medium-sized (0.01 to 0.1%). The CDR3 DNA follows: TGTGCCAGCAGCCTTACTAGGAACGAGCAGTACTTC. Translating gives CASSLTRNEQYF. The rearrangement uses TRBV11-2 and TRBJ2-7, with D possibly being TRBD2 (5 bases). V was shortened by 5 bases and J by 5 bases, with 10 bases between the two germline ends. Germline V lookup: CDR1 SGHAT, CDR2 FQNNGV. This CDR3 contains 12 residues.

In this sample, this clonotype turned up many times. The chain has TRBV11-1 and TRBJ2-2; 9 bases line up with TRBD1. The CDR3 runs 15 residues. Germline CDR1 and CDR2: SGHAT and FQDESV (reference sequence). V lost 5 bases to trimming and J lost 7 bases; unmatched junction nucleotides: 8. CDR3 loop: CASSPADRGFGELFF. As DNA, the CDR3 is TGTGCCAGCAGCCCGGCGGACAGGGGCTTCGGGGAGCTGTTTTTT. The whole variable domain, filled in from reference TRBV11-1 and TRBJ2-2, reads EAEVAQSPRYKITEKSQAVAFWCDPISGHATLYWYRQILGQGPELLVQFQDESVVDDSQLPKDRFSAERLKGVDSTLKIQPAELGDSAMYLCASSPADRGFGELFFGEGSRLTVL.

This clonotype was seen repeatedly, ten times or more. The rearrangement uses TRBV5-1 and TRBJ1-2; D is possibly TRBD1 (5 bases). Trimming stripped 5 bases from V and 4 bases from J, with 12 bases between. The CDR3 extends over 13 amino acids. Looked up from germline, CDR1 is SGHRS and CDR2 is YFSETQ. The CDR3 sequence is CASSPGHLYGYTF. The DNA for the CDR3 is TGCGCCAGCAGTCCCGGACACCTCTATGGCTACACCTTC.